This T cell receptor (beta chain) was sequenced during a study of cytomegalovirus exposure and HLA in healthy donors (dated by TCRdb to the late 2010s). For the study in its entirety: In an earlier analysis of roughly 590 of the donors, about 270 Gb of sequence data and some 120 million unique TCR beta sequences from about 190 million T cells were reported. High-throughput TCR immunosequencing, statistical association of individual TCRs with disease status, and machine learning were combined to predict cytomegalovirus infection status. An early release covering roughly 640 HLA-typed donors comprised approximately 300 gigabases of sequencing data and around 80 million unique TCR sequences. A separate validation cohort of 100 to 150 different subjects was used in addition to the roughly 670-subject first cohort. Of the approximately 400 genotyped donors, 65% to 90% fell in the genetic ancestry cluster associated with self-reported Caucasian donors. HLA typing included class I and class II loci at four-digit resolution. About 5 DR-DQ haplotypes were handled as single units for association and clustering, since linkage in the cohort was strong. The study was designed to test whether signatures of past pathogen exposure could be identified by cataloging public T cell receptors. The later analysis used no new phenotypic data to find candidate immune exposures, relying instead on TCR beta sequences and their occurrence across donors. Across 398 genotyped donors of the cohort, an average of about 240,000 unique TCR beta nucleotide sequences per donor were sequenced, and around 19% of those sequences were non-productive. A later analysis re-examined previously published TCR beta repertoires from more than 550 donors and added high-resolution HLA genotyping to investigate patterns of TCR occurrence. All discovery cohort repertoires had been generated on a single sequencing platform. A later genetic analysis used genome-wide SNP genotypes for about 65% of the roughly 670 donors, treating that subset as a discovery cohort. The number of typed donors differed by locus: roughly 629-640 for A, B, C, DRB1 and DQB1; approximately 530 for DQA1; some 590 for DPA1; and about 450 for DPB1. To decide whether each TCR beta V gene segment behaved as functional or pseudogenic, an earlier analysis of several hundred of the donors relied on high-throughput TCR beta sequencing. The T cell repertoires of 666 subjects were profiled by immunosequencing and related to cytomegalovirus serostatus. Donor age, sex, ethnicity and CMV serostatus were compiled together with the repertoire data. What the study reported, not specific to this receptor: The study listed 150 to 200 TCR beta chains as associated with cytomegalovirus. Immune exposure information for the cohort was limited to CMV serostatus. A later analysis found that most CMV-associated TCR beta chains appeared HLA-restricted, with HLA associations seemingly driven largely by CMV exposure. According to a later analysis, parvovirus B19, influenza, CMV and Epstein-Barr virus appeared linked to several top co-occurrence clusters. Presence/absence analyses assumed roughly uniform sequencing depth across donors, an assumption that may not hold. Across donors, most TCR sequences were observed very rarely, whereas some public TCRs were present in many individuals. The authors suggested that the approach could potentially be generalized to other disease states and immunological phenotypes. A later genetic analysis associated a missense DCLRE1C variant with V-gene and J-gene trimming of TCR beta chains, and an independent cohort replicated the association. A further reported finding was that TCR beta sequences accurately predicted the HLA-A and HLA-B alleles for most subjects in the first cohort. Only TCR beta chains were sequenced in this cohort, and the absence of alpha or paired-chain data limited detectable features. Linkage disequilibrium might explain the correlated functional status among segregating V segments, but an unknown experimental factor could not be ruled out. Strong co-occurrence of HLA alleles, especially DR and DQ, made assigning TCR associations to individual alleles difficult. Some IMGT-functional V segments, including TRBV6-2 and TRBV6-3, could not be distinguished by the 87-base-pair reads and were therefore excluded. A later analysis found that HLA-associated TCR beta chains were more clonally expanded and had lower generation probabilities than equally common non-associated chains. In vitro tests confirmed that three of the cytomegalovirus-associated TCR beta chains recognize cytomegalovirus antigens. An earlier analysis of several hundred of the donors showed that most TCR beta V segments appeared in productive rearrangements either about 87% or about 30% of the time, which broadly matched IMGT annotations. In both the original and validation cohorts, the classifier was reported to diagnose cytomegalovirus status with high specificity and sensitivity. A cluster of highly shared sequence variants was judged likely to be a technical artifact of the sequencing pipeline. According to a later genetic analysis, donors in an Asian-associated ancestry cluster had fewer N-insertions in productive TCRs than the approximately 690-donor mean. In a later analysis, the rate of TCR association differed among HLA loci, with DRB1 alleles having the most associated TCRs and HLA-C alleles having the fewest. HLA typing was unavailable for some donors at each locus, so association tests used only the typed subset. The earlier analysis of 587 of the donors excluded about 16 rarely observed V segments, including chromosome 9 orphons, because counts were too low. Specific HLA alleles were associated with more than 15,000 TCR beta sequences at a false discovery rate of 0.05 in a later analysis.

The cohort was made up of around 720 healthy bone marrow donors. At the time of sampling, every cohort member was nominally healthy, though immune exposures that went unrecorded were likely present. The donor tested CMV seropositive, placing the donor among the 289 seropositive members of the cohort. A peripheral blood sample was provided by each donor, and peripheral blood mononuclear cells were used for TCR beta sequencing. Genomic DNA extraction from the blood cell samples was performed with the Qiagen DNeasy Blood Extraction Kit. With respect to this clone: Its antigen is not yet known. No quality values exist for individual bases; no much larger clone is one base distant.

The germline V gene (reference sequence) yields MNHNY for CDR1 and SVGAGI for CDR2. Spanning cysteine to phenylalanine, the CDR3 consists of 12 amino acids. Left in the record is the CDR3 DNA by itself, 36 bases read in frame from the first base. V gives up 6 bases and J gives up 8 bases, and the segment between their germline ends measures 11 bases. The library was built by means of the immunoSEQ multiplex PCR assay. For the multiplex PCR, a mixture combining 60 forward primers for TCR Vbeta segments and 13 reverse primers for TCR Jbeta segments was used. A multiplex PCR assay on genomic DNA amplified the CDR3 region of rearranged TCR beta genes. On the Illumina HiSeq System, the amplified TCR beta libraries were sequenced as 87-base-pair reads. On the authors' methods: In a later analysis, tens of millions of unique TCR beta chains were counted across the roughly 700 repertoires, and roughly 10 million of these chains were shared by at least two donors. To remove PCR and sequencing errors, raw reads were error-corrected and collapsed into unique sequences using a nearest-neighbor algorithm that merged closely related sequences. V, D and J gene segments were assigned by aligning CDR3 sequences to IMGT reference sequences. For a sequence to be retained, a match of at least six nucleotides was required to both a V gene segment and a J gene segment. Rearrangements were called productive when the CDR3 lacked stop codons and stayed in frame with V and J; all others were non-productive. Following IMGT convention, CDR3 was defined as the stretch from the second conserved V-encoded cysteine up to the conserved J-encoded phenylalanine. In an earlier analysis of around 600 of the donors, sequences lacking an unambiguous match to a single V gene segment were excluded. In an earlier analysis of about 590 of the donors, a V segment was called functional when productive rearrangements were above 56.7%, and segregating when the standard deviation between donors exceeded 5%. A statistical classification framework was built to diagnose cytomegalovirus status from the catalog of TCR beta chain sequences. A later analysis assigned V and J genes by comparing TCR nucleotide sequences with IMGT/GENE-DB human TR gene sequences. Using the TCRdist pipeline, a later analysis assigned CDR3 sequences along with most-parsimonious VDJ recombination scenarios. In a later analysis, each TCR beta chain was defined by its CDR3 amino acid sequence together with its V-gene family, and reads lacking a unique V-gene family were excluded. As a way to deal with suspected cross-contamination and a sequencing artifact, a later analysis dropped nearly 600 nucleotide sequences that were highly shared and had low generation probability. In a later analysis, a clonal expansion index for each public chain was calculated from normalized within-repertoire ranks of inferred template counts. In a later analysis, generation probabilities were computed with a VDJ recombination model fitted to out-of-frame rearrangements, and the resulting probabilities were checked against IGoR. In a later analysis, hypergeometric tests were used to score TCR-TCR, TCR-HLA and TCR-CMV co-occurrence, with a repertoire-size bias correction applied to TCR pairs. In a later analysis, false discovery rates were estimated by permuting HLA or CMV assignments 20 times. In a later analysis, co-occurring TCRs were grouped using DBSCAN, and TCRdist sequence similarity was added for clustering within HLA-allele-positive subsets. Repertoires with fewer than 30,000 or more than 120,000 public chains were left out of co-occurrence clustering, as were about five repertoires with anomalous nucleotide sharing. The source is immuneACCESS, and TCRdb retained only in-frame sequences with V and J called. Part of the clones is not carried over; for the studies checked, unresolved V genes explain less than half of this, and the remainder is unexplained. V and J calls and clone size are as listed in that table; D and trimming were resolved from the DNA. The sample table contains fewer than 90,000 clones; only one count was recorded for about two thirds of them. Of the sample, approximately 7.6% is held by the ten largest clones.

This TCR was recovered from a man aged 40-49 years in good health and CMV-seropositive. The specimen sequenced was PBMCs. Rearrangement joined TRBV6-6 to TRBJ2-1; the D gene remains uncertain. The DNA sequence is given as TGTGCCAGCAGCCAGTATTATGATGAGCAGTTCTTC. Protein translation: CASSQYYDEQFF.